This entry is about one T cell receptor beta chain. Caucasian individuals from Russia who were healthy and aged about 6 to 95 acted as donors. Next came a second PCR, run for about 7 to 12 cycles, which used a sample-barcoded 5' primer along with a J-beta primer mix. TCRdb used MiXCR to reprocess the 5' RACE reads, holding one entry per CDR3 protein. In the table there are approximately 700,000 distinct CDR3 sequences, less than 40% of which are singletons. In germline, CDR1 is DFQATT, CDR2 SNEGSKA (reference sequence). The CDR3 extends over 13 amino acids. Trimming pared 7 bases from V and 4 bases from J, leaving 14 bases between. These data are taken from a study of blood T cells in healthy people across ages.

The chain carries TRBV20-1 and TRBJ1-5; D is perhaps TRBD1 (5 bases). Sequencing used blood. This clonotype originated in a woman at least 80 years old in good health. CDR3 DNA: TGCAGTGTTGCGCAGGGAGTAAATCAGCCCCAGCATTTT. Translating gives CSVAQGVNQPQHF.